This TCR beta chain stems from a study of T-cell reconstitution after alpha-beta-depleted transplantation in children listed by TCRdb under 2016. Describing the broader study: T-cell immune reconstitution after TCRalphabeta/CD19-depleted allogeneic hematopoietic cell transplantation in children was quantitatively tracked in the study by means of TCR repertoire profiling. What the authors observed across the whole study: About two months after transplant, the apparently early recovery of alphabetaT-cell counts reportedly depended on just several hundred clones that had expanded rapidly and came from non-depleted graft cells. Hyperexpanded clone frequencies declined over subsequent months; after one year, T-cell counts and TCRbeta diversity were mostly attributed to newly produced T cells. In some patients, high TCRbeta diversity at day 60 was attributed to recipient T cells and intrathymic progenitors that had survived conditioning.

What this sample's treatment or condition label stands for: allogeneic hematopoietic cell transplantation with graft depleted of TCRalphabeta T cells and CD19 B cells. TCRalphabeta/CD19-depleted allogeneic hematopoietic cell grafts were given to the transplant recipients, all of whom were children. This clonotype was picked up many times. Its antigen remains undetermined. No base-level quality is on record; no much larger clone is a single base apart. The CDR3 goes from the cysteine to the phenylalanine over 13 residues. Kept here is only the CDR3 DNA, which spans 39 bases and is read in frame from base 1. The germline V gene sets CDR1 to SGHTA and CDR2 to FQGNSA. V sheds 3 bases and J sheds 6 bases, leaving 10 bases between their ends. To prepare the library, PCR was applied. TCRdb records Illumina HiSeq 2500 as the sequencer. TCR library preparation used molecular barcoding, with unique molecular identifiers applied to normalize quantification of the TCRbeta repertoire. TCRdb passed the public sequencing reads through fastp at Q25 and MiXCR, retaining productive beta sequences. Rows are combined by CDR3 protein, so each entry shows the most common genes and DNA. This sample lists about 280,000 distinct CDR3 sequences; approximately 10% were detected once. 23% of the sample rests with the top ten.

Source: peripheral blood, taken 180 days after TCRalphabeta/CD19-depleted stem cell transplant. This sequence originates from a male patient aged 2 to 10 who had a stem cell transplant for chronic granulomatous disease, so the T cells may come from the graft donor. The V and J segments used are TRBV7-2 and TRBJ2-3; a weak D assignment points to TRBD2 (5 bases agree). CDR3 sequence: CASSFSRRDTQYF. The DNA sequence follows: TGTGCCAGCAGCTTCTCGAGGAGGGATACGCAGTATTTT.